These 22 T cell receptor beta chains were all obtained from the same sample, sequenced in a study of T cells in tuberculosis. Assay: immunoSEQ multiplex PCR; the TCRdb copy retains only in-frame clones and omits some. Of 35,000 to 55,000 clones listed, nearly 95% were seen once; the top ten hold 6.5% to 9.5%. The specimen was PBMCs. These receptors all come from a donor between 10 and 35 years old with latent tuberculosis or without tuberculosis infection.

Written as DNA, the CDR3 is TGCGCCAGCAGCCACCCGACAGGGGGCTCTGCATCACCCCTCCACTTT. This gives the protein CASSHPTGGSASPLHF. This sequence joins TRBV5-1 and TRBJ1-6, with TRBD1 identical over 10 bases. With V trimmed by 4 bases and J by 10 bases, 11 bases remained unmatched. The CDR3 extends over 16 amino acids. Germline V gives CDR1 SGHRS, CDR2 YFSETQ.

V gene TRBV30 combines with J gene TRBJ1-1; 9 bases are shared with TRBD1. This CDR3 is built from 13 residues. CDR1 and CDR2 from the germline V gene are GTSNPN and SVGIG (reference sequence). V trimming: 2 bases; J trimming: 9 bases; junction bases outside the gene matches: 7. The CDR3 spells CAWSPPQGAKAFF. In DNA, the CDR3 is TGTGCCTGGAGTCCACCACAGGGGGCTAAAGCTTTCTTT. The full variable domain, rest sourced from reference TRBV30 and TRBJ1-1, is SQTIHQWPATLVQPVGSPLSLECTVEGTSNPNLYWYRQAAGRGLQLLFYSVGIGQISSEVPQNLSASRPQDRQFILSSKKLLLSDSGFYLCAWSPPQGAKAFFGQGTRLTVV.

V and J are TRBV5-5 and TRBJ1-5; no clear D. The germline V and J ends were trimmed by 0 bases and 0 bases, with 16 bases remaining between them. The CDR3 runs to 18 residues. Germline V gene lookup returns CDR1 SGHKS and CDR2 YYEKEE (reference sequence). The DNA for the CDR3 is TGTGCCAGCAGCTTGGAGGCGGTCGCGGCCTATAGCAATCAGCCCCAGCATTTT. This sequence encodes CASSLEAVAAYSNQPQHF.

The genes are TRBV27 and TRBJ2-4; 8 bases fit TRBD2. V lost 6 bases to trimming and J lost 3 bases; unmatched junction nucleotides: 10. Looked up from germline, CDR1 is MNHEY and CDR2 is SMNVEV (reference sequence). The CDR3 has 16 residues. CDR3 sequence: CASSPSAGEVKNIQYF. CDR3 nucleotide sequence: TGTGCCAGCAGCCCTTCAGCGGGAGAGGTCAAAAACATTCAGTACTTC.

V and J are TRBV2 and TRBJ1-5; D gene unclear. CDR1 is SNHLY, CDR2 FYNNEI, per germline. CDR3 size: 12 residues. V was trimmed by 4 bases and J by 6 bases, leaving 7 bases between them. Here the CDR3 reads CASSAESQPQHF. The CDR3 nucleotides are TGTGCCAGCAGTGCGGAGAGTCAGCCCCAGCATTTT.

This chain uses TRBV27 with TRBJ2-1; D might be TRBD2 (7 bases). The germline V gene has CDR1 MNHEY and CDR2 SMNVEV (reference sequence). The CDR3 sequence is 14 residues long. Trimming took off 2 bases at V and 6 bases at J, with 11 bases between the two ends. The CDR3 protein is CASSLRGAGNEQFF. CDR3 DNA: TGTGCCAGCAGTTTACGGGGGGCCGGCAATGAGCAGTTCTTC.

The CDR3 reads CASSLPGLAGTDTQYF. CDR3 sequence (DNA): TGCGCCAGCAGCTTGCCGGGACTAGCGGGGACAGATACGCAGTATTTT. The chain combines TRBV5-1 with TRBJ2-3, with 13 bases fitting TRBD2. V shed 1 base, J shed 3 bases, and the junction held 2 bases outside the gene matches. The germline V gene encodes CDR1 SGHRS and CDR2 YFSETQ. This CDR3 is 16 amino acids long.

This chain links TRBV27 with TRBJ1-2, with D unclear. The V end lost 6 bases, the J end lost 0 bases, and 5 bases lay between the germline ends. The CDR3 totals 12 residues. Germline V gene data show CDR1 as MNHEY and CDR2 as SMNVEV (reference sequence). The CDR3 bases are TGTGCCAGCAGACAGCCTAACTATGGCTACACCTTC. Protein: CASRQPNYGYTF.

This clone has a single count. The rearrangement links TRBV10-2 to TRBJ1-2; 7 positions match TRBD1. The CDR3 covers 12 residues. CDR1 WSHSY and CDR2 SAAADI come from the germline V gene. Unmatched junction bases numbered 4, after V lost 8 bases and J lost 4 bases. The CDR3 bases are TGCGCCAGCGCCCGGGACAGCTATGGCTACACCTTC. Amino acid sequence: CASARDSYGYTF.

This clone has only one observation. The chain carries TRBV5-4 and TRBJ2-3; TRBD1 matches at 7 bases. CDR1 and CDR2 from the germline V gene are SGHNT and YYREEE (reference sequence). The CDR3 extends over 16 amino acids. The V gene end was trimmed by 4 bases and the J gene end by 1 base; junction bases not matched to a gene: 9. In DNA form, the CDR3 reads TGTGCCAGCAGCATTAACAGGGGCCCACGCACAGATACGCAGTATTTT. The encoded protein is CASSINRGPRTDTQYF.

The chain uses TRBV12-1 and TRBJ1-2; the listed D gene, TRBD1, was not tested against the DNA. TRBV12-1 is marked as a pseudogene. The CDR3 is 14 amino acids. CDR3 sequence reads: CASSTGPVVDGYTF. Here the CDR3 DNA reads TGTGCCAGCAGTACAGGGCCCGTCGTTGATGGCTACACCTTC.

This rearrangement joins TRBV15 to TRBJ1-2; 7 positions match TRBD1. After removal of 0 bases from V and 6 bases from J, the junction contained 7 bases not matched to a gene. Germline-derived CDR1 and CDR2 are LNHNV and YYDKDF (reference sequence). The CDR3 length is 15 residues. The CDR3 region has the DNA TGTGCCACCAGCAGAGATTTACAGGGGACGCATGGCTACACCTTC. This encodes CATSRDLQGTHGYTF.

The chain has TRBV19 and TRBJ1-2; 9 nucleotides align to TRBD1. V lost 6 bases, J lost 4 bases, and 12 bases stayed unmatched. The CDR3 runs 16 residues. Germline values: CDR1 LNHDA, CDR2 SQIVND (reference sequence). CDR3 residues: CASSAGTGKNFYGYTF. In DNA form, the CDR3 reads TGTGCCAGTAGCGCCGGGACAGGGAAAAATTTCTATGGCTACACCTTC.

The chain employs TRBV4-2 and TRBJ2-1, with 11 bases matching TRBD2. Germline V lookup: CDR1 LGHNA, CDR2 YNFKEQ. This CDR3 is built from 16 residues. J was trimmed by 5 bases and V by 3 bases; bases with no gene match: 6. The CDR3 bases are TGTGCCAGCAGCCAGGGGGGGACTAGCGGTCACAATGAGCAGTTCTTC. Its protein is CASSQGGTSGHNEQFF.

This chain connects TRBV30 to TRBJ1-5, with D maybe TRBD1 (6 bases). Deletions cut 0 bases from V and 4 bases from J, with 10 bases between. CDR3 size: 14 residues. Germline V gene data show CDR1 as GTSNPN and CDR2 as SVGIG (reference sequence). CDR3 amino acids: CAWSVDRGNQPQHF. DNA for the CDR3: TGTGCCTGGAGTGTCGATAGGGGGAATCAGCCCCAGCATTTT.

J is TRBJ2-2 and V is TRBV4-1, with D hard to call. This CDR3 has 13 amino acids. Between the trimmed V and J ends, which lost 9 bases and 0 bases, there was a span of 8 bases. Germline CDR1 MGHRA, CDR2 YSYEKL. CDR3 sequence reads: CASKTPNTGELFF. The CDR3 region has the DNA TGCGCCAGTAAAACACCGAACACCGGGGAGCTGTTTTTT.

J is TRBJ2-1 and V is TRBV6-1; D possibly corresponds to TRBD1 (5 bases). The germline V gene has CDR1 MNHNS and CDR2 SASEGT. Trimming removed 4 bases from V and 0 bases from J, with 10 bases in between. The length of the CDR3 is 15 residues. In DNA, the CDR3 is TGTGCCAGCAGTGGACAAGGGGTCTCCTACAATGAGCAGTTCTTC. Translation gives CASSGQGVSYNEQFF.

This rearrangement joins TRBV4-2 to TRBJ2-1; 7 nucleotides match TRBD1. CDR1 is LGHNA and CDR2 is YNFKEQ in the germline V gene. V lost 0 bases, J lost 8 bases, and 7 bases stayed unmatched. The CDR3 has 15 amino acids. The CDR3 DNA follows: TGTGCCAGCAGCCAAGATCGGGGACAGTTTTATGAGCAGTTCTTC. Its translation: CASSQDRGQFYEQFF.

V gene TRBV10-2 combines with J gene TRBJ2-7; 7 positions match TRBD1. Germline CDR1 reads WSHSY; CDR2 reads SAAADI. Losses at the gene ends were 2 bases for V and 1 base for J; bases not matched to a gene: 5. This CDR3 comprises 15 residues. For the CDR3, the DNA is TGCGCCAGCAGTGAGAGAGACAGGGCATCCTACGAGCAGTACTTC. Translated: CASSERDRASYEQYF.

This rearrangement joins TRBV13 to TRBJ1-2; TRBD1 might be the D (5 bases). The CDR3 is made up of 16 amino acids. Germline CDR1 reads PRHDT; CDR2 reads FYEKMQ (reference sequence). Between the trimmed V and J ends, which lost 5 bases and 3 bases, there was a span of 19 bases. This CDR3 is CASSLIGVQDDYGYTF. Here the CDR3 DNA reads TGTGCCAGCAGCCTGATAGGGGTACAAGATGACTATGGCTACACCTTC.

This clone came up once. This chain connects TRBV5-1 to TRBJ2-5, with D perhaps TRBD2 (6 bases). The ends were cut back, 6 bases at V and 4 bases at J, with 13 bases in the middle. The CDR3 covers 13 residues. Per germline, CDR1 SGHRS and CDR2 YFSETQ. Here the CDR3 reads CASTGENTETQYF. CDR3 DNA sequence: TGCGCCAGCACGGGGGAGAATACAGAGACCCAGTACTTC.

Here the CDR3 DNA reads TGTGCCAGTAGTATTCCAGGACAGATGAACACTGAAGCTTTCTTT. As protein: CASSIPGQMNTEAFF. This sequence joins TRBV19 and TRBJ1-1, with a weak D call TRBD1 (6 bases). From germline, CDR1 is LNHDA and CDR2 SQIVND (reference sequence). V lost 3 bases, J lost 0 bases, and 11 bases lay in between. The CDR3 extends over 15 amino acids.